This TCR beta chain is from a study of CD8 T cells in ankylosing spondylitis. This CDR3 has 15 amino acids. V lost 7 bases to trimming and J lost 0 bases, with 11 bases between them. The germline V gene encodes CDR1 SGDLS and CDR2 YYNGEE. This clonotype was found many times. TCRdb reprocessed the 5' RACE reads with MiXCR, giving one entry per CDR3 protein. The sample records approximately 140,000 distinct CDR3 sequences, approximately 10% being singletons. Sequencing was done on a sample of blood, either unsorted or a sorted T cell fraction (not recorded which). The TCR was taken from a male donor with ankylosing spondylitis or in good health (not recorded which). This sequence joins TRBV9 and TRBJ2-6; D is possibly TRBD2 (5 bases). DNA for the CDR3: TGTGCCAGCGCCTCGGGATCCTCTGGGGCCAACGTCCTGACTTTC. Its translation is CASASGSSGANVLTF.